This is a list of T cell receptor beta chains from one sample in a study of blood T cell repertoires in COVID-19. TCRdb's copy holds only in-frame clones and misses some; the assay was immunoSEQ multiplex PCR. The sample shows 150,000 or so clones, under 95% of them seen only once. Sample: peripheral blood. These receptors were collected from a man in his sixties with active or convalescent COVID-19. Each CDR3 is given with its conserved first and last residue. D genes are given only for firm matches. Not every row has a clone size; where given, it reads once, few, many or a size class.

clone size: .; J gene: TRBJ2-3; V gene: TRBV29-1; D gene: TRBD2; CDR3 protein: CSAAPTSGADTQYF; CDR3 DNA: TGCAGCGCCGCCCCGACTAGCGGGGCGGATACGCAGTATTTT
clone size: .; J gene: TRBJ2-1; V gene: TRBV25-1; D gene: .; CDR3 protein: CASSSKGLFVGNEQFF; CDR3 DNA: TGTGCCAGCAGTTCAAAGGGACTTTTTGTGGGCAATGAGCAGTTCTTC
clone size: .; J gene: TRBJ2-5; V gene: TRBV5-1; D gene: TRBD2; CDR3 protein: CASSLMVSGSIQETQYF; CDR3 DNA: TGCGCCAGCAGCTTGATGGTTAGCGGGTCGATACAAGAGACCCAGTACTTC
clone size: .; J gene: TRBJ2-2; V gene: TRBV6-5; D gene: .; CDR3 protein: CASQGPGELFF; CDR3 DNA: TGTGCCAGCCAGGGGCCCGGGGAGCTGTTTTTT
clone size: .; J gene: TRBJ2-1; V gene: TRBV6-1; D gene: .; CDR3 protein: CASSEVGVRTYNEQFF; CDR3 DNA: TGTGCCAGCAGTGAAGTCGGAGTACGAACCTACAATGAGCAGTTCTTC
clone size: .; J gene: TRBJ1-2; V gene: TRBV12-3/TRBV12-4; D gene: .; CDR3 protein: CASSQTANYGYTF; CDR3 DNA: TGTGCCAGCAGTCAGACAGCTAACTATGGCTACACCTTC
clone size: .; J gene: TRBJ1-5; V gene: TRBV3-1/TRBV3-2; D gene: TRBD1; CDR3 protein: CASSQSGTGVTQPQHF; CDR3 DNA: TGTGCCAGCAGCCAATCCGGGACAGGGGTAACGCAGCCCCAGCATTTT
clone size: .; J gene: TRBJ2-7; V gene: TRBV6-1; D gene: .; CDR3 protein: CASSDGDNDISYEQYF; CDR3 DNA: TGTGCCAGCAGTGATGGGGACAACGACATCTCCTACGAGCAGTACTTC
clone size: .; J gene: TRBJ2-1; V gene: TRBV29-1; D gene: TRBD1; CDR3 protein: CSVEGGDSSYNEQFF; CDR3 DNA: TGCAGCGTTGAGGGTGGGGACAGCTCCTACAATGAGCAGTTCTTC
clone size: .; J gene: TRBJ1-1; V gene: TRBV3-1/TRBV3-2; D gene: .; CDR3 protein: CASSQDAALTTAFF; CDR3 DNA: TGTGCCAGCAGCCAAGATGCGGCCCTAACTACGGCTTTCTTT
clone size: .; J gene: TRBJ2-7; V gene: TRBV7-7; D gene: .; CDR3 protein: CASSPPQRPNEQYF; CDR3 DNA: TGTGCCAGCAGCCCCCCTCAGAGGCCCAACGAGCAGTACTTC
clone size: once; J gene: TRBJ2-3; V gene: TRBV29-1; D gene: TRBD1; CDR3 protein: CSTTGAGGLADTQYF; CDR3 DNA: TGCAGCACGACAGGGGCAGGGGGCTTGGCAGATACGCAGTATTTT
clone size: .; J gene: TRBJ2-4; V gene: TRBV5-1; D gene: .; CDR3 protein: CASSLGQPKNIQYF; CDR3 DNA: TGCGCCAGCAGCCTGGGACAACCCAAAAACATTCAGTACTTC
clone size: .; J gene: TRBJ2-3; V gene: TRBV19; D gene: TRBD2; CDR3 protein: CASSPPGTRAQYF; CDR3 DNA: TGTGCCAGTAGTCCCCCCGGGACTAGGGCGCAGTATTTT
clone size: .; J gene: TRBJ2-7; V gene: TRBV25-1; D gene: TRBD1; CDR3 protein: CASSEAPGQRLSSYEQYF; CDR3 DNA: TGTGCCAGCAGTGAAGCTCCGGGACAGAGGCTTAGCTCCTACGAGCAGTACTTC
clone size: once; J gene: TRBJ2-6; V gene: TRBV10-3; D gene: .; CDR3 protein: CAISESMQATLSSGANVLTF; CDR3 DNA: TGTGCCATCAGTGAGTCGATGCAGGCCACCCTTAGCTCTGGGGCCAACGTCCTGACTTTC
clone size: .; J gene: TRBJ2-2; V gene: TRBV7-9; D gene: .; CDR3 protein: CASSPRARTANTGELFF; CDR3 DNA: TGTGCCAGCAGCCCCAGGGCCAGGACAGCGAACACCGGGGAGCTGTTTTTT
clone size: few; J gene: TRBJ2-7; V gene: TRBV6-5; D gene: .; CDR3 protein: CASMRDREQYF; CDR3 DNA: TGTGCCAGCATGAGGGATCGGGAGCAGTACTTC
clone size: .; J gene: TRBJ1-1; V gene: TRBV5-4; D gene: .; CDR3 protein: CASSLEGTEAFF; CDR3 DNA: TGTGCCAGCAGCTTGGAGGGGACTGAAGCTTTCTTT
clone size: .; J gene: TRBJ1-1; V gene: TRBV6-5; D gene: .; CDR3 protein: CASRKGQEAFF; CDR3 DNA: TGTGCCAGCAGAAAAGGACAGGAAGCTTTCTTT
clone size: once; J gene: TRBJ1-1; V gene: TRBV7-8; D gene: TRBD1; CDR3 protein: CASSRDRGTEAFF; CDR3 DNA: TGTGCCAGCAGCCGAGACAGGGGCACTGAAGCTTTCTTT
clone size: .; J gene: TRBJ2-1; V gene: TRBV2; D gene: .; CDR3 protein: CASSGTGVFSYNEQFF; CDR3 DNA: TGTGCCAGCAGCGGGACGGGAGTTTTCTCCTACAATGAGCAGTTCTTC
clone size: .; J gene: TRBJ2-1; V gene: TRBV12-3/TRBV12-4; D gene: TRBD1; CDR3 protein: CASRATGVNEQFF; CDR3 DNA: TGTGCCAGCAGGGCCACAGGGGTCAATGAGCAGTTCTTC
clone size: .; J gene: TRBJ2-2; V gene: TRBV10-3; D gene: TRBD2; CDR3 protein: CAISHSGLASNTGELFF; CDR3 DNA: TGTGCCATCAGTCATAGCGGGTTGGCCTCGAACACCGGGGAGCTGTTTTTT
clone size: .; J gene: TRBJ1-2; V gene: TRBV2; D gene: TRBD1; CDR3 protein: CASSELGQVGYGYTF; CDR3 DNA: TGTGCCAGCAGTGAATTGGGACAGGTGGGCTATGGCTACACCTTC
clone size: .; J gene: TRBJ1-4; V gene: TRBV30; D gene: .; CDR3 protein: CAWGGSSNEKLFF; CDR3 DNA: TGTGCCTGGGGGGGCAGTTCCAATGAAAAACTGTTTTTT
clone size: .; J gene: TRBJ2-3; V gene: TRBV7-2; D gene: .; CDR3 protein: CASSLGQEDTDTQYF; CDR3 DNA: TGTGCCAGCAGCTTAGGGCAGGAGGACACAGATACGCAGTATTTT
clone size: .; J gene: TRBJ1-4; V gene: TRBV20-1; D gene: .; CDR3 protein: CSASVREEKLFF; CDR3 DNA: TGCAGTGCTAGTGTCCGGGAGGAAAAACTGTTTTTT
clone size: .; J gene: TRBJ2-5; V gene: TRBV5-4; D gene: .; CDR3 protein: CASSLADRKETQYF; CDR3 DNA: TGTGCCAGCAGCTTGGCAGACAGGAAAGAGACCCAGTACTTC
clone size: .; J gene: TRBJ1-1; V gene: TRBV29-1; D gene: .; CDR3 protein: CSVTLGAEAFF; CDR3 DNA: TGCAGCGTTACCCTAGGAGCTGAAGCTTTCTTT
clone size: .; J gene: TRBJ2-5; V gene: TRBV6-5; D gene: TRBD2; CDR3 protein: CASRIAGQETQYF; CDR3 DNA: TGTGCCAGCAGAATAGCGGGCCAAGAGACCCAGTACTTC
clone size: .; J gene: TRBJ1-2; V gene: TRBV10-3; D gene: TRBD1; CDR3 protein: CAIRNPATGASNYGYTF; CDR3 DNA: TGTGCCATCAGGAATCCGGCGACAGGGGCGTCTAACTATGGCTACACCTTC
clone size: .; J gene: TRBJ1-2; V gene: TRBV5-8; D gene: .; CDR3 protein: CASSWSGINYGYTF; CDR3 DNA: TGTGCCAGCAGCTGGTCAGGGATTAACTATGGCTACACCTTC
clone size: .; J gene: TRBJ2-3; V gene: TRBV11-3; D gene: TRBD2; CDR3 protein: CASSLGTSGSDTQYF; CDR3 DNA: TGTGCCAGCAGCTTAGGGACTAGCGGATCAGATACGCAGTATTTT
clone size: .; J gene: TRBJ1-2; V gene: TRBV7-2; D gene: .; CDR3 protein: CASSLVNGVGYGYTF; CDR3 DNA: TGTGCCAGCAGCTTAGTCAACGGGGTTGGGTATGGCTACACCTTC
clone size: .; J gene: TRBJ1-5; V gene: TRBV7-2; D gene: TRBD1; CDR3 protein: CASSFRDRDNQPQHF; CDR3 DNA: TGTGCCAGCAGCTTCCGGGACAGGGACAATCAGCCCCAGCATTTT
clone size: .; J gene: TRBJ2-7; V gene: TRBV3-1/TRBV3-2; D gene: TRBD1; CDR3 protein: CASSHIQGAIYEQYF; CDR3 DNA: TGTGCCAGCAGCCATATACAGGGGGCAATCTACGAGCAGTACTTC
clone size: .; J gene: TRBJ2-7; V gene: TRBV6-5; D gene: TRBD1; CDR3 protein: CASSYRSRGLEQYF; CDR3 DNA: TGTGCCAGCAGTTATCGGTCCAGGGGGCTCGAGCAGTACTTC
clone size: .; J gene: TRBJ2-3; V gene: TRBV11-3; D gene: .; CDR3 protein: CASSRRLTDTQYF; CDR3 DNA: TGTGCCAGCAGCCGAAGACTCACAGATACGCAGTATTTT
clone size: once; J gene: TRBJ2-7; V gene: TRBV7-2; D gene: TRBD2; CDR3 protein: CASSPVSGRDYEQYF; CDR3 DNA: TGTGCCAGCAGCCCCGTTAGCGGGAGGGACTACGAGCAGTACTTC
clone size: .; J gene: TRBJ2-7; V gene: TRBV5-1; D gene: TRBD2; CDR3 protein: CASSDDGLAGDEQYF; CDR3 DNA: TGCGCCAGCAGCGATGACGGACTAGCGGGAGACGAGCAGTACTTC
clone size: .; J gene: TRBJ2-5; V gene: TRBV12-3/TRBV12-4; D gene: .; CDR3 protein: CASSLREETQYF; CDR3 DNA: TGTGCCAGCAGTTTAAGGGAGGAGACCCAGTACTTC
clone size: once; J gene: TRBJ2-7; V gene: TRBV11-2; D gene: TRBD2; CDR3 protein: CASSLAPGLAGHRSYEQYF; CDR3 DNA: TGTGCCAGCAGCTTAGCCCCGGGACTAGCGGGACACCGCTCCTACGAGCAGTACTTC
clone size: .; J gene: TRBJ1-1; V gene: TRBV10-3; D gene: TRBD1; CDR3 protein: CAISESGTEKAFF; CDR3 DNA: TGTGCCATCAGTGAGTCGGGGACAGAAAAAGCTTTCTTT
clone size: .; J gene: TRBJ1-2; V gene: TRBV3-1/TRBV3-2; D gene: .; CDR3 protein: CASSQFTGIYGYTF; CDR3 DNA: TGTGCCAGCAGCCAATTTACAGGGATCTATGGCTACACCTTC
clone size: once; J gene: TRBJ2-2; V gene: TRBV7-2; D gene: .; CDR3 protein: CASSLVGATGELFF; CDR3 DNA: TGTGCCAGCAGCTTAGTGGGGGCAACCGGGGAGCTGTTTTTT
clone size: .; J gene: TRBJ1-5; V gene: TRBV5-1; D gene: .; CDR3 protein: CASSPTTGVNQPQHF; CDR3 DNA: TGCGCCAGCAGCCCAACGACGGGAGTCAATCAGCCCCAGCATTTT
clone size: .; J gene: TRBJ2-5; V gene: TRBV5-4; D gene: .; CDR3 protein: CASSLTILTGRGETQYF; CDR3 DNA: TGTGCCAGCAGCTTGACGATCCTGACGGGGCGGGGAGAGACCCAGTACTTC
clone size: .; J gene: TRBJ2-7; V gene: TRBV5-4; D gene: TRBD1; CDR3 protein: CASSDRGQYSYEQYF; CDR3 DNA: TGTGCCAGCAGCGACAGGGGGCAGTATTCCTACGAGCAGTACTTC
clone size: .; J gene: TRBJ1-1; V gene: TRBV11-3; D gene: TRBD1; CDR3 protein: CASSPGQGAGYTEAFF; CDR3 DNA: TGTGCCAGCAGCCCGGGACAGGGGGCTGGGTACACTGAAGCTTTCTTT
clone size: .; J gene: TRBJ1-3; V gene: TRBV7-6; D gene: .; CDR3 protein: CASSPRFSGNTIYF; CDR3 DNA: TGTGCCAGCAGCCCTCGGTTCTCTGGAAACACCATATATTTT
clone size: .; J gene: TRBJ1-2; V gene: TRBV6-5; D gene: TRBD1; CDR3 protein: CASSYSADRGYGYTF; CDR3 DNA: TGTGCCAGCAGTTACTCGGCGGACAGGGGCTATGGCTACACCTTC
clone size: .; J gene: TRBJ2-1; V gene: TRBV7-8; D gene: TRBD1; CDR3 protein: CASSPSGGDYNEQFF; CDR3 DNA: TGTGCCAGCAGCCCTTCAGGGGGCGACTACAATGAGCAGTTCTTC
clone size: .; J gene: TRBJ2-2; V gene: TRBV5-1; D gene: .; CDR3 protein: CASSLSTTVTGELFF; CDR3 DNA: TGCGCCAGCAGCTTGAGTACTACCGTCACCGGGGAGCTGTTTTTT